This T cell receptor (beta chain) was found in a study of cytomegalovirus exposure and HLA in healthy donors. Whole-study findings and limits: A previous analysis found most TCR beta V segments productive roughly 90% or roughly 30% of the time. A list of approximately 160 TCR beta chains associated with cytomegalovirus was given. Usually a TCR sequence was rare, but some public TCRs were found in many donors. Later on, an analysis found that several of the most significant clusters appeared to be linked to common viral pathogens, which included parvovirus B19.

With regard to this clone: Antigen specificity is unknown.

This PCR relied on a set of 60 Vbeta primers and 13 Jbeta primers. Generated by immunoSEQ multiplex PCR, the TCRdb table keeps only in-frame clones and is missing some. The sample carries tens of thousands of clones, 72% recorded once. The CDR3 is made up of 16 amino acids. V was cut by 4 bases and J by 1 base, with 15 bases left in between. The rearrangement joins TRBV5-3 to TRBJ1-5, with a weak D call TRBD1 (5 bases). TRBV5-3 is assigned to the ORF class and has an uncertain function. The clonotype originates from a woman aged 50 to 65 in good health and CMV-seropositive. Sequencing was done on a sample of PBMCs. The CDR3 nucleotides are TGTGCCAGAAGCACGCAGACGGCAGGGAGCAATCAGCCCCAGCATTTT. Its protein is CARSTQTAGSNQPQHF.